Each of the 5 T cell receptor beta chains below was sequenced from the same sample in a study of blood T cell repertoires in COVID-19. The assay was immunoSEQ multiplex PCR, and TCRdb's table has in-frame clones only and misses some. Found here are 450,000 or so clones, roughly 89% of them singletons; the top ten hold roughly 0.9%. Material: peripheral blood. The receptors come from a man aged 18-30 years with COVID-19, enrolled during active disease.

V is TRBV11-3 and J is TRBJ2-3, with TRBD2 matching over 12 bases. Looked up from germline, CDR1 is SGHNT and CDR2 is YENEEA. This CDR3 has 16 amino acids. Losses at the gene ends were 4 bases for V and 5 bases for J; bases not matched to a gene: 7. CDR3 protein: CASSSRTSGIGDTQYF. CDR3 DNA sequence: TGTGCCAGCAGCTCCAGGACTAGCGGGATTGGAGATACGCAGTATTTT.

This clone was picked up one time. V gene TRBV2 combines with J gene TRBJ2-1, with D perhaps TRBD1 (7 bases). Germline CDR1 and CDR2: SNHLY and FYNNEI. V was pared by 10 bases and J by 5 bases, with 24 bases between. This CDR3 has 16 residues. In nucleotides, the CDR3 is TGTGCCATCCGGGACAGAACCGGGACTGGGAACAATGAGCAGTTCTTC. Protein product: CAIRDRTGTGNNEQFF.

The rearrangement joins TRBV5-1 to TRBJ2-1; 7 bases agree with TRBD2. Germline trimming cut 2 bases from V and 5 bases from J; bases unmatched to any gene: 10. The CDR3 is 16 amino acids. The germline V gene encodes CDR1 SGHRS and CDR2 YFSETQ. This CDR3 reads CASSFSPSGTDNEQFF. For the CDR3, the DNA is TGCGCCAGCAGCTTTTCCCCTAGCGGAACTGACAATGAGCAGTTCTTC.

The chain employs TRBV7-9 and TRBJ1-6; D not certain. The V end was cut by 6 bases, the J end by 7 bases, with 10 bases between. Germline values: CDR1 SEHNR, CDR2 FQNEAQ (reference sequence). The CDR3 runs 13 residues. CDR3 sequence (DNA): TGTGCCAGCAGGACCGGGGAGAATTCACCCCTCCACTTT. This translates into CASRTGENSPLHF.

The gene calls are TRBV7-8 and TRBJ1-2, with D maybe TRBD1 (6 bases). CDR1 is SGHVS and CDR2 is FQNEAQ in the germline V gene. Trimming took off 5 bases at V and 7 bases at J, with 14 bases between the two ends. This CDR3 spans 13 amino acids. The CDR3 nucleotides read TGTGCCAGCAGCCCCCGGACAGAGAGTGGCTACACCTTC. Translating it yields CASSPRTESGYTF.